Following are 31 T cell receptor beta chains from one sample sequenced in a study of T cell changes during pregnancy in multiple sclerosis. Using immunoSEQ multiplex PCR, the repertoire was profiled, and TCRdb retains in-frame clones only, with some absent. The profile shows roughly 120,000 clones, approximately 90% of them singletons. The material was peripheral blood, obtained in the third trimester of pregnancy. The origin of the receptors is a female donor with multiple sclerosis, enrolled in a pregnancy study.

The J gene is TRBJ1-5, the V gene TRBV11-2; tentatively, D is TRBD1 (6 bases). This CDR3 is 15 amino acids long. V lost 4 bases and J lost 6, with 16 bases in between. Germline V gives CDR1 SGHAT, CDR2 FQNNGV. The CDR3 DNA reads TGTGCCAGCAGCTCAACAGGGTCTCCAGGTCAGCCCCAGCATTTT. Amino acids: CASSSTGSPGQPQHF.

J is TRBJ2-7 and V is TRBV28; tentative D call: TRBD1 (5 bases). CDR1 is MDHEN, CDR2 SYDVKM, per germline. Deletions cut 7 bases from V and 3 bases from J, with 10 bases between. The CDR3 length is 12 residues. This CDR3 reads CASNDRDYEQYF. The CDR3 bases are TGTGCCAGCAATGACAGAGACTACGAGCAGTACTTC.

The chain couples TRBV10-3 to TRBJ2-1, with 11 bases aligning to TRBD2. The CDR3 runs 14 residues. Germline V gene lookup returns CDR1 ENHRY and CDR2 SYGVKD. Trimming removed 10 bases from V and 7 bases from J; junction bases left unmatched: 9. CDR3 in DNA: TGTGCCACCTTGGTAACTAGCGGGGGAAATGAGCAGTTCTTC. Translated: CATLVTSGGNEQFF.

J is TRBJ1-6 and V is TRBV30, with 7 bases aligning to TRBD1. Germline trimming cut 3 bases from V and 0 bases from J; bases unmatched to any gene: 5. Germline values: CDR1 GTSNPN, CDR2 SVGIG (reference sequence). The CDR3 is 16 amino acids. As DNA, the CDR3 is TGTGCCTGGAGCCCTAGGGACAGCTCCTATAATTCACCCCTCCACTTT. It codes for CAWSPRDSSYNSPLHF.

Here the CDR3 reads CASSLGIGQGKKTDSGNTIYF. Written as DNA, the CDR3 is TGCGCCAGCAGCTTGGGGATTGGACAGGGGAAAAAAACCGACTCTGGAAACACCATATATTTT. The chain combines TRBV5-1 with TRBJ1-3, with TRBD1 matching over 9 bases. This CDR3 is 21 amino acids long. Trimming took 0 bases from V and 0 from J; bases not matched to a gene: 16. CDR1 is SGHRS, CDR2 YFSETQ, per germline.

The chain carries TRBV28 and TRBJ2-1; tentative D call: TRBD1 (8 bases). Germline CDR1 MDHEN, CDR2 SYDVKM. The CDR3 spans 15 residues. V shed 6 bases and J shed 6 bases, with 18 bases lying between them. The CDR3 reads CASSPGQGLINEQFF. The CDR3 DNA reads as TGTGCCAGCAGCCCCGGACAGGGACTAATCAATGAGCAGTTCTTC.

This clone showed up just a few times. V usage is TRBV19 and J usage is TRBJ2-2, with D uncertain. Trimming pared 7 bases from V and 4 bases from J, leaving 13 bases between. This CDR3 is 14 amino acids long. Per the germline V gene, CDR1 is LNHDA and CDR2 is SQIVND (reference sequence). CDR3 coding DNA: TGTGCCAGTACCCCGGCGGCTTTCACCGGGGAGCTGTTTTTT. This encodes CASTPAAFTGELFF.

V usage is TRBV7-9 and J usage is TRBJ1-2; the match to TRBD1 covers 9 bases. This CDR3 is built from 18 residues. V shed 1 base and J 1 base; nucleotides not matched to a gene: 10. Germline CDR1 reads SEHNR; CDR2 reads FQNEAQ (reference sequence). The CDR3 DNA is TGTGCCAGCAGCTTAGTACTACAGGGGGCCGAGGATAACTATGGCTACACCTTC. Its translation is CASSLVLQGAEDNYGYTF.

The V and J genes are TRBV9 and TRBJ2-2; TRBD1 aligns across 11 bases. This CDR3 is built from 15 residues. Germline CDR1 and CDR2: SGDLS and YYNGEE. Trimming removed 0 bases from V and 6 bases from J; junction bases left unmatched: 1. CDR3 bases: TGTGCCAGCAGCGTAGGGGGACAGGGGGCCGGGGAGCTGTTTTTT. Its translation is CASSVGGQGAGELFF.

The J gene is TRBJ1-4, the V gene TRBV4-1, with unresolved D. Trimming took off 0 bases at V and 0 bases at J, with 11 bases between the two ends. CDR3 length equals 17 residues. In germline, CDR1 is MGHRA, CDR2 YSYEKL. CDR3 nucleotide sequence: TGCGCCAGCAGCCAAGATATGGGCCGAGCAACTAATGAAAAACTGTTTTTT. This translates into CASSQDMGRATNEKLFF.

The chain is built from TRBV19 and TRBJ1-5; D is perhaps TRBD1 (6 bases). Germline V gene data show CDR1 as LNHDA and CDR2 as SQIVND (reference sequence). V gave up 3 bases and J gave up 3 bases, with 12 bases separating them. The CDR3 runs to 15 residues. CDR3 nucleotide sequence: TGTGCCAGTAGTATTGACAGGATGATCAATCAGCCCCAGCATTTT. Its protein product is CASSIDRMINQPQHF.

The chain has TRBV2 and TRBJ2-5; tentatively, D is TRBD1 (6 bases). This CDR3 is built from 13 residues. Germline values: CDR1 SNHLY, CDR2 FYNNEI. V was pared by 7 bases and J by 3 bases, with 12 bases between. The CDR3 DNA sequence: TGTGCCAGCACCCAGGGGAGAGAAGAGACCCAGTACTTC. This sequence encodes CASTQGREETQYF.

This sequence joins TRBV6-4 and TRBJ2-4, with D tentatively TRBD1 (7 bases). V lost 3 bases and J 9 bases, leaving 12 bases between the germline ends. CDR1 is MRHNA and CDR2 is SNTAGT in the germline V gene. This CDR3 is built from 13 residues. In DNA, the CDR3 is TGTGCCAGCAGTGAAGGAGGGGGCCTCATTCAGTACTTC. It codes for CASSEGGGLIQYF.

The chain is built from TRBV9 and TRBJ1-5, with a tentative D call TRBD1 (6 bases). Deletions cut 3 bases from V and 9 bases from J, with 19 bases between. The CDR3 consists of 15 residues. The V gene's germline CDR1 is SGDLS and CDR2 YYNGEE. CDR3 loop: CASSAEPQGQGPQHF. The CDR3 DNA follows: TGTGCCAGCAGCGCCGAACCACAGGGCCAGGGGCCCCAGCATTTT. Supplemented by reference TRBV9 and TRBJ1-5, the full variable domain reads DSGVTQTPKHLITATGQRVTLRCSPRSGDLSVYWYQQSLDQGLQFLIQYYNGEERAKGNILERFSAQQFPDLHSELNLSSLELGDSALYFCASSAEPQGQGPQHFGDGTRLSIL.

This clone was detected only once. This chain connects TRBV28 to TRBJ2-7, with a possible D match to TRBD2 (5 bases). Trimming removed 6 bases from V and 5 bases from J, with 11 bases in between. The CDR3 runs to 12 residues. The V gene's germline CDR1 is MDHEN and CDR2 SYDVKM. DNA for the CDR3: TGTGCCAGCAGGGACCCCGGGGACGAGCAGTACTTC. This translates into CASRDPGDEQYF.

The J gene is TRBJ1-3, the V gene TRBV21-1; TRBD1 reflects the table's D call only, with no check against the DNA. TRBV21-1 is annotated as a pseudogene. CDR3 length: 18 amino acids. The CDR3 spells CASSTYRGGQGVGNTIYF. The CDR3 DNA sequence: TGTGCCAGCAGCACCTACCGGGGGGGACAGGGGGTCGGAAACACCATATATTTT.

The chain employs TRBV28 and TRBJ2-2, with 14 bases identical to TRBD2. The V gene end was trimmed by 0 bases and the J gene end by 6 bases; junction bases not matched to a gene: 9. Germline V lookup: CDR1 MDHEN, CDR2 SYDVKM. This CDR3 spans 19 amino acids. The CDR3 is CASSLWSGLAGVWAGELFF. For the CDR3, the DNA is TGTGCCAGCAGTTTATGGTCGGGACTAGCGGGAGTATGGGCCGGGGAGCTGTTTTTT.

This clone was seen a single time. The J gene is TRBJ2-5, the V gene TRBV18, with 10 bases identical to TRBD2. Germline V lookup: CDR1 KGHSH, CDR2 LQKENI. The CDR3 sequence is 14 residues long. J gave up 2 bases and V 3 bases, and 0 bases lay outside the gene matches. The CDR3 bases are TGTGCCAGCTCACCTAGCGGGGGGCAAGAGACCCAGTACTTC. Amino acid sequence: CASSPSGGQETQYF.

The V and J genes are TRBV28 and TRBJ1-5; no firm D call. Germline values: CDR1 MDHEN, CDR2 SYDVKM. The CDR3 loop spans 12 amino acids. Trimming stripped 6 bases from V and 0 bases from J, with 3 bases between. The CDR3 is CASRSSNQPQHF. Here the CDR3 DNA reads TGTGCCAGCAGGAGTAGCAATCAGCCCCAGCATTTT.

V gene TRBV7-2 combines with J gene TRBJ2-5; 10 bases line up with TRBD2. This CDR3 is 15 amino acids long. Germline CDR1 SGHTA, CDR2 FQGNSA. With V trimmed by 5 bases and J by 4 bases, 7 bases remained unmatched. CDR3 DNA sequence: TGTGCCAGCAGCCTAAGCGGGGGGGCGGGAGAGACCCAGTACTTC. Protein sequence: CASSLSGGAGETQYF.

The chain is built from TRBV6-5 and TRBJ2-7; 7 positions match TRBD1. CDR3 size: 13 residues. V trimming: 4 bases; J trimming: 3 bases; junction bases outside the gene matches: 3. CDR1 and CDR2 from the germline V gene are MNHEY and SVGAGI. For the CDR3, the DNA is TGTGCCAGCAGTTTTGGGACAGTCTACGAGCAGTACTTC. Its translation is CASSFGTVYEQYF.

The gene calls are TRBV18 and TRBJ2-1; TRBD1 matches at 9 bases. Germline-derived CDR1 and CDR2 are KGHSH and LQKENI. V lost 2 bases, J lost 5 bases, and 4 bases stayed unmatched. The CDR3 spans 15 residues. For the CDR3, the DNA is TGTGCCAGCTCACCAATGGGACAGGGCGACAATGAGCAGTTCTTC. Its protein product is CASSPMGQGDNEQFF.

The chain has TRBV4-1 and TRBJ2-1, with 10 bases lining up with TRBD2. J lost 8 bases, V lost 1 base, and 8 bases had no gene match. Germline CDR1 is MGHRA and CDR2 is YSYEKL. This CDR3 region has 16 residues. The CDR3 sequence: CASSQAVAGGWDEQFF. The CDR3 DNA follows: TGCGCCAGCAGCCAAGCAGTAGCGGGGGGTTGGGATGAGCAGTTCTTC.

This chain uses TRBV18 with TRBJ1-5, with D maybe TRBD1 (5 bases). V lost 2 bases and J lost 7, with 9 bases in between. CDR1 and CDR2 (germline): KGHSH, LQKENI. There are 13 residues in the CDR3. CDR3 sequence (DNA): TGTGCCAGCTCACCAGGTCGACAGCAGCCCCAGCATTTT. Translation: CASSPGRQQPQHF.

The V and J genes are TRBV28 and TRBJ2-3; D is possibly TRBD2 (5 bases). This CDR3 has 13 residues. Trimming left V 5 bases short and J 5 bases short, with 11 bases between. Germline V gene sequence: CDR1 MDHEN, CDR2 SYDVKM. CDR3 amino acids: CASSRGGGDTQYF. Here the CDR3 DNA reads TGTGCCAGCAGTAGAGGAGGTGGAGATACGCAGTATTTT.

The chain combines TRBV23-1 with TRBJ2-3; 7 nucleotides agree with TRBD1. TRBV23-1 falls under the ORF class, with uncertain function. The CDR3 spans 16 residues. Losses at the gene ends were 0 bases for V and 2 bases for J; bases not matched to a gene: 5. DNA for the CDR3: TGCGCCAGCAGTCAATCTGCAGGGGGTTTCACAGATACGCAGTATTTT. Translating gives CASSQSAGGFTDTQYF.

This clone was detected only a few times. This rearrangement joins TRBV28 to TRBJ1-1; the D is unclear. Germline assignment: CDR1 MDHEN and CDR2 SYDVKM. The V and J ends lost 6 bases and 0 bases respectively, with 11 bases between them. The CDR3 consists of 14 residues. The CDR3 loop reads CASRSAGMNTEAFF. CDR3 nucleotide sequence: TGTGCCAGCAGATCGGCGGGGATGAACACTGAAGCTTTCTTT.

This sequence joins TRBV13 and TRBJ2-1, with TRBD1 as a possible D gene (5 bases). CDR3 length: 14 residues. Looked up from germline, CDR1 is PRHDT and CDR2 is FYEKMQ (reference sequence). V lost 7 bases, J lost 4 bases, and 14 bases lay in between. CDR3 bases: TGTGCCAGCACTCCCTCCAGGGTTTACAATGAGCAGTTCTTC. Translated, it gives CASTPSRVYNEQFF.

The rearrangement uses TRBV7-2 and TRBJ1-1; D is perhaps TRBD1 (6 bases). The CDR3 has 16 residues. Germline loops: CDR1 SGHTA, CDR2 FQGNSA. V dropped 2 bases and J dropped 0 bases, with 13 bases sitting between them. DNA for the CDR3: TGTGCCAGCAGCTTAAGGTCCGGGACACTGAACACTGAAGCTTTCTTT. Encoded protein: CASSLRSGTLNTEAFF.

V and J are TRBV28 and TRBJ1-2; D is undetermined. With 2 bases removed from V and 4 bases from J, the gap between germline ends came to 8 bases. This CDR3 region has 13 residues. Germline assignment: CDR1 MDHEN and CDR2 SYDVKM. CDR3 amino acids: CASSLEVFYGYTF. In DNA, the CDR3 is TGTGCCAGCAGTTTAGAGGTATTCTATGGCTACACCTTC.

This chain links TRBV4-1 with TRBJ1-2; possible D gene TRBD1, 6 bases. The CDR3 is 13 amino acids. Germline CDR1 reads MGHRA; CDR2 reads YSYEKL. V was shortened by 1 base and J by 8 bases, with 11 bases between the two germline ends. CDR3 protein: CASSQGQGKGYTF. DNA of the CDR3: TGCGCCAGCAGCCAAGGGCAGGGGAAGGGCTACACCTTC.